This T cell receptor (beta chain) comes out of a study of regulatory T cells in long-lasting Graves disease (dated by TCRdb to 2020 to 2022). With respect to the entire study: Persistent Graves' disease was defined as persistently positive TSH receptor autoantibodies together with antithyroid drug treatment for over 5 years. TCR sequencing covered roughly 13 persistent and around 20 newly diagnosed Graves' disease patients, around 35 samples in total. Persistent Graves' disease patients in the clinical cohort had taken antithyroid drugs for roughly ten years on average. The study took place in China and was registered as a clinical trial. Peripheral blood TCR sequencing and RNA sequencing compared persistent Graves' disease patients with newly diagnosed Graves' disease patients.

Library preparation employed multiplex PCR. Sequencing took place on an Illumina HiSeq 4000. To build TCR beta libraries, CDR3 regions were amplified by Arm-PCR using iRepertoire HTBI primers. Before sequencing, the PCR products underwent gel purification. As for the original processing: Gene usage analysis of CDR3 amino acid clonotypes used the 62 TRBV and more than 13 TRBJ segments found across samples. Filtered high-quality paired reads were merged into contigs using COPE and FqMerger. BLAST was used to align contigs to IMGT TRBV, TRBD and TRBJ reference genes, with CDR3 defined following IMGT. Clonotypes above 0.1% frequency were classified as highly expanded clones. Repertoire diversity was measured by Shannon entropy, and V-J evenness by the Gini coefficient. A clonotype found in more than one individual was treated as public. The public sequencing data were trimmed at Q25 with fastp and processed into clonotypes with MiXCR by TCRdb, which kept only in-frame beta chains. Merged by CDR3 protein, the rows form single entries marked with the most common genes and DNA. These V and J calls are TCRdb output, not the study's own analysis. In all, the sample holds 500,000 to 800,000 distinct CDR3 sequences, and about 32% of those were seen once. The top ten constitute about two fifths of the sample.

As to this clonotype: Its target antigen remains unknown. Per-nucleotide qualities are absent, and no much larger clonotype sits a single base away.

The sample's time point label, decoded: persistent/refractory GD, antithyroid drugs over 5 years with positive TRAb. For both TCR sequencing and RNA sequencing, RNA was extracted from PBMCs using TRIzol. The diagnosis of Graves' disease followed American Thyroid Association guidelines. Patients for the study were recruited at an endocrinology department in Xi'an, China. From each patient, nine milliliters of peripheral blood was collected into an EDTA anticoagulant tube. Ficoll Paque Plus density gradient separation was used to isolate PBMCs, and no further T cell sorting was done. RNA quality was checked with an Agilent 2100 Bioanalyzer and agarose gel, and concentration with a NanoDrop 2000. What the authors observed across the whole study: Persistent patients shared more public clonotypes among themselves (around 2,700) than newly diagnosed patients did (nearly 1,000). Preferential use of TRBV28, TRBJ1-2 and TRBJ2-5 was observed in persistent disease, whereas TRBV20-1 and TRBJ2-1 were favored in newly diagnosed disease. Only the TCR beta chain was sequenced and analyzed. Persistent Graves' disease patients showed lower TCR Shannon entropy and fewer highly expanded clones than newly diagnosed patients, suggesting clonal expansion. As a limitation, the authors acknowledged that the small sample size may reduce accuracy. Peripheral blood alone was examined, since thyroid tissue, which constituted the primary lesion, could not be accessed.

The CDR3, from cysteine to phenylalanine, totals 14 residues. The entry retains the CDR3 DNA only, 42 bases that are in frame from base 1. Based on the germline V gene, the CDR1 and CDR2 sequences are SGHDN and FVKESK. Cut back by 1 base and 6 bases, the V and J ends lie 13 bases apart. Sequences were derived from peripheral blood mononuclear cells (PBMCs), sampled when the disease was refractory, from a patient treated with antithyroid drugs. The rearrangement combines TRBV14 with TRBJ2-7; the D gene cannot be resolved reliably. This receptor was obtained from a female donor with Graves disease. The encoded CDR3 is CASSQVPEFGEQYF. The DNA sequence reads TGTGCCAGCAGCCAAGTCCCGGAATTCGGCGAGCAGTACTTC.